The source of this TCR beta chain is a study of blood T cells in healthy people across ages. Each donor was a healthy Caucasian individual from Russia, aged about 6 to 95. Next came a second PCR, run for roughly 6 to 11 cycles, which used a sample-barcoded 5' primer along with a J-beta primer mix. The authors tagged each cDNA molecule using a template-switch adaptor with 12 random nucleotides. MiXCR, applied by TCRdb to the 5' RACE reads, yields one record per CDR3 protein. This sample yields 1.5 million to 2 million distinct CDR3 sequences, of which around 48% are seen a single time; over 2% belongs to the top ten. General study results and limits: Greater diversity and more naive CD4+ cells were seen in long-lived donors than in aged donors. Those diversity estimates obtained from one million T cells were thought to be underestimates.

Note on this clonotype: Its antigen is as yet unknown.

Germline assignment: CDR1 MNHEY and CDR2 SMNVEV (reference sequence). With 8 bases removed from V and 5 bases from J, the gap between germline ends came to 24 bases. The CDR3 extends over 16 amino acids. The chain joins TRBV27 to TRBJ2-5; D may match TRBD1 or TRBD2 (5 bases each). The sequence derives from a woman aged 40 to 55 in good health. Input material: blood. This CDR3 is CASGRDPILGWETQYF. CDR3 sequence (DNA): TGTGCCAGCGGCCGGGACCCCATCCTTGGATGGGAGACCCAGTACTTC.